One sample yielded the 16 T cell receptor beta chains listed below, sequenced in a study of shared clonotypes between healthy human individuals. Profiled with immunoSEQ multiplex PCR; TCRdb holds only in-frame clones, not every one. This sample yields over a million clones, of which 75% to 85% are seen a single time; roughly 0.61% belongs to the top ten. The sample consisted of memory CD4+ T cells from PBMCs. Subset: CD45RA-negative fraction. The receptors originated from a man between 18 and 35 years old in good health. Some clones in this sample may be carry-over from other donors' samples.

The chain employs TRBV19 and TRBJ2-2; 9 bases map to TRBD2. The V gene end was trimmed by 6 bases and the J gene end by 5 bases; junction bases not matched to a gene: 7. Germline CDR1 LNHDA, CDR2 SQIVND (reference sequence). The CDR3 is made up of 15 amino acids. The CDR3 nucleotides are TGTGCCAGTAGCAGTAGCGGGAGAGGAACCGGGGAGCTGTTTTTT. It is translated as CASSSSGRGTGELFF.

This clone occurred a few times. The rearrangement joins TRBV2 to TRBJ2-5, with 7 bases that match TRBD1. V was clipped by 10 bases and J by 1 base; unmatched bases: 6. The germline gives CDR1 SNHLY, CDR2 FYNNEI. CDR3 length equals 13 residues. The CDR3 DNA is TGTGCCACTTATAACAGGGGCCAAGAGACCCAGTACTTC. Translated: CATYNRGQETQYF. Drawing the rest from reference TRBV2 and TRBJ2-5, the complete variable domain is EPEVTQTPSHQVTQMGQEVILRCVPISNHLYFYWYRQILGQKVEFLVSFYNNEISEKSEIFDDQFSVERPDGSNFTLKIRSTKLEDSAMYFCATYNRGQETQYFGPGTRLLVL.

The V call is TRBV7-8, the J call TRBJ2-7, with TRBD2 identical over 11 bases. J lost 2 bases, V lost 1 base, and 1 base had no gene match. This CDR3 is 15 amino acids long. Germline CDR1 SGHVS, CDR2 FQNEAQ. Here the CDR3 DNA reads TGTGCCAGCAGCTTAGAACTAGCGGGGGCCTACGAGCAGTACTTC. Its protein product is CASSLELAGAYEQYF.

The V gene is TRBV7-2, the J gene TRBJ1-1, with 9 bases aligning to TRBD1. Germline assignment: CDR1 SGHTA and CDR2 FQGNSA. V lost 5 bases, J lost 11 bases, and 12 bases stayed unmatched. The CDR3 is made up of 14 amino acids. Written as DNA, the CDR3 is TGTGCCAGCAGCCACAATCCCGGGACAGGGCGGGCTTTCTTT. Residues: CASSHNPGTGRAFF.

This clone was seen only once. The V gene is TRBV7-8, the J gene TRBJ1-5, with D uncertain. V lost 3 bases and J 4 bases, leaving 7 bases between the germline ends. Germline CDR1 and CDR2: SGHVS and FQNEAQ. This CDR3 spans 13 amino acids. Written as DNA, the CDR3 is TGTGCCAGCAGCTTGGTGCGAAATCAGCCCCAGCATTTT. The encoded protein is CASSLVRNQPQHF.

The chain couples TRBV27 to TRBJ2-3; the D gene is possibly TRBD2 (5 bases). Between the trimmed V and J ends, which lost 5 bases and 4 bases, there was a span of 19 bases. Germline assignment: CDR1 MNHEY and CDR2 SMNVEV (reference sequence). The CDR3 runs to 16 residues. CDR3 loop: CASSPRRGSRSDTQYF. The DNA for the CDR3 is TGTGCCAGCAGTCCTCGGCGTGGGAGTAGGTCAGATACGCAGTATTTT.

This chain links TRBV2 with TRBJ2-7; 9 nucleotides match TRBD1. The CDR3 sequence is 14 residues long. Trimming cost V 7 bases and J 1 base; bases outside gene matches: 5. Germline V gene lookup returns CDR1 SNHLY and CDR2 FYNNEI. The CDR3 loop is CASTPGQGSYEQYF. The CDR3 DNA is TGTGCCAGCACCCCGGGACAGGGTTCCTACGAGCAGTACTTC.

The rearrangement joins TRBV6-6 to TRBJ1-3; D might be TRBD1 (6 bases). CDR3 size: 15 residues. Per germline, CDR1 MNHNY and CDR2 SVGAGI (reference sequence). V lost 2 bases and J 2 bases, leaving 10 bases between the germline ends. Here the CDR3 reads CASSYGGGTGNTIYF. The CDR3, as DNA: TGTGCCAGCAGTTACGGAGGGGGAACTGGAAACACCATATATTTT.

The chain combines TRBV15 with TRBJ2-5; 7 bases match TRBD2. Germline-derived CDR1 and CDR2 are LNHNV and YYDKDF (reference sequence). Trimming at V came to 2 bases and at J to 1 base, leaving 7 bases not matched to a gene. The CDR3 has 16 amino acids. As DNA, the CDR3 is TGTGCCACCAGCAGAAACTGGGGGGGGTCCCAAGAGACCCAGTACTTC. Its protein product is CATSRNWGGSQETQYF.

The chain uses TRBV6-5 and TRBJ2-2; weak D call: TRBD2 (6 bases). CDR3 length equals 15 residues. V gave up 0 bases and J gave up 7 bases, with 12 bases separating them. The germline CDR1 and CDR2 sequences are MNHEY and SVGAGI. DNA of the CDR3: TGTGCCAGCAGTTACTCTTTCCTAGCGAACGGGGAGCTGTTTTTT. Translated: CASSYSFLANGELFF.

This clone has a handful of counts. The CDR3 protein is CASSPIRTGGVAFF. The CDR3 region has the DNA TGTGCCAGCAGCCCTATCCGGACAGGAGGGGTAGCTTTCTTT. The V gene is TRBV27, the J gene TRBJ1-1, with 7 bases matching TRBD1. The CDR3 is 14 residues long. Per the germline V gene, CDR1 is MNHEY and CDR2 is SMNVEV (reference sequence). The V segment lost 6 bases and the J segment 10 bases; nucleotides outside the gene matches: 14.

Comments on this clone: This may come from a read error, since a much larger clone is one base off. The chain is built from TRBV5-6 and TRBJ2-5, with D uncertain. CDR1 is SGHDT, CDR2 YYEEEE, per germline. Deletions cut 4 bases from V and 1 base from J, with 2 bases between. This CDR3 spans 11 amino acids. The CDR3 protein is CASSRQETQYF. The CDR3 region has the DNA TGTGCCAGCAGCCGCCAAGAGACCCAGTACTTC.

This sequence joins TRBV4-2 and TRBJ2-2; a possible D gene is TRBD1 (6 bases). V was clipped by 3 bases and J by 6 bases, with 17 bases between them. The germline gives CDR1 LGHNA, CDR2 YNFKEQ. This CDR3 has 16 amino acids. As DNA, the CDR3 is TGTGCCAGCAGCCAGCCGGGACAAATCGGGTCCGGGGAGCTGTTTTTT. Its protein product is CASSQPGQIGSGELFF.

This clone was seen more than once but under ten times. The chain is built from TRBV7-3 and TRBJ2-1, with 10 positions matching TRBD1. Germline CDR1 is SGHTA and CDR2 is FQGTGA. CDR3 length equals 14 residues. After removal of 4 bases from V and 8 bases from J, the junction contained 5 bases not matched to a gene. The CDR3 nucleotides read TGTGCCAGCAGCTCTGCCGGGACAGGGGATGAGCAGTTCTTC. This sequence encodes CASSSAGTGDEQFF.

The chain has TRBV28 and TRBJ2-4; D is uncertain. V gave up 11 bases and J gave up 0 bases, with 11 bases separating them. From germline, CDR1 is MDHEN and CDR2 SYDVKM. The CDR3 is made up of 13 amino acids. CDR3 nucleotides: TGTGCCTTCCCGTGGGGAGCCAAAAACATTCAGTACTTC. It encodes CAFPWGAKNIQYF.

In DNA, the CDR3 is TGTGCCAGCAGTTCACGGACTAGAAGCACAGATACGCAGTATTTT. It specifies CASSSRTRSTDTQYF. The chain is built from TRBV2 and TRBJ2-3, with TRBD2 matching over 7 bases. V lost 5 bases to trimming and J lost 0 bases; unmatched junction nucleotides: 5. The CDR3 is 15 amino acids. Germline V gene data show CDR1 as SNHLY and CDR2 as FYNNEI.